These 6 T cell receptor beta chains share one sample of origin, sequenced in a study of T cell responses to AZD1222 COVID-19 vaccine. Clones were read by immunoSEQ multiplex PCR, and TCRdb kept only the in-frame ones, dropping some. Among around 99,000 clones listed, 75% to 95% were seen once. Sequences were derived from peripheral blood, sampled 28 days after the second AZD1222 dose. The receptors shown here come from an adult who received the AZD1222 COVID-19 vaccine.

The CDR3 region is CASSPSSYNEQFF. CDR3 nucleotides: TGTGCCAGCTCGCCGAGCTCCTACAATGAGCAGTTCTTC. The genes are TRBV12-3 or TRBV12-4 and TRBJ2-1; D is unclear. Trimming removed 8 bases at V and 0 bases at J, with 8 bases between. This CDR3 has 13 residues.

The rearrangement uses TRBV10-3 and TRBJ1-5; a weak D match, TRBD1 (6 bases). Trimming took 4 bases from V and 3 from J, leaving 7 bases between them. This CDR3 is built from 13 residues. Germline V CDR1 and CDR2: ENHRY, SYGVKD. The CDR3 DNA reads as TGTGCCATCAGTGGACAGGTCAATCAGCCCCAGCATTTT. As protein: CAISGQVNQPQHF.

This clone was seen once. The chain joins TRBV5-4 to TRBJ1-5; 8 bases align to TRBD1. The CDR3 is 15 residues long. V gave up 3 bases and J gave up 2 bases; unmatched junction bases: 4. Germline CDR1 is SGHNT and CDR2 is YYREEE (reference sequence). The CDR3 here is CASSSDRAGNQPQHF. The CDR3 bases are TGTGCCAGCAGCTCGGACAGGGCGGGCAATCAGCCCCAGCATTTT. The full variable domain, with the rest looked up from reference TRBV5-4 and TRBJ1-5, is ETGVTQSPTHLIKTRGQQVTLRCSSQSGHNTVSWYQQALGQGPQFIFQYYREEENGRGNFPPRFSGLQFPNYSSELNVNALELDDSALYLCASSSDRAGNQPQHFGDGTRLSIL.

The V gene is TRBV19, the J gene TRBJ2-1, with D perhaps matching TRBD2 (5 bases). Germline CDR1 is LNHDA and CDR2 is SQIVND (reference sequence). This CDR3 comprises 13 residues. Deletions cut 6 bases from V and 8 bases from J, with 14 bases between. CDR3 nucleotide sequence: TGTGCCAGTAGGGCCAGAGCCGGGGATGAGCAGTTCTTC. It yields the protein CASRARAGDEQFF.

The J gene is TRBJ2-7, the V gene TRBV15; no clear D. This CDR3 contains 17 residues. In germline, CDR1 is LNHNV, CDR2 YYDKDF (reference sequence). The V and J ends lost 0 bases and 0 bases respectively, with 15 bases between them. The CDR3 loop reads CATSRDLDSLSSYEQYF. The CDR3 DNA reads as TGTGCCACCAGCAGAGATCTAGACTCCCTGAGCTCCTACGAGCAGTACTTC. Based on the CDR3 plus reference TRBV15 and TRBJ2-7, the full variable domain is DAMVIQNPRYQVTQFGKPVTLSCSQTLNHNVMYWYQQKSSQAPKLLFHYYDKDFNNEADTPDNFQSRRPNTSFCFLDIRSPGLGDTAMYLCATSRDLDSLSSYEQYFGPGTRLTVT.

The rearrangement uses TRBV7-9 and TRBJ2-5; no clear D. The V gene's germline CDR1 is SEHNR and CDR2 FQNEAQ (reference sequence). The CDR3 spans 11 residues. The V end lost 8 bases, the J end lost 5 bases, and 9 bases lay between the germline ends. The CDR3 DNA reads as TGTGCCAGCCAAAAGGTGGAGACCCAGTACTTC. This translates into CASQKVETQYF.